This paragraph reports one T cell receptor (beta chain). The antigen remains unidentified. These data are taken from a study of cytomegalovirus exposure and HLA in healthy donors. Overall study context: Around 80 million unique TCRs from HLA-typed donors were held in an early data release. Points from the study as a whole: According to the study, around 180 TCR beta chains were cytomegalovirus-associated. A few CMV-associated chains proved CMV antigen-specific in vitro.

It was with 60 Vbeta and 13 Jbeta primers that the PCR ran. Assay used: immunoSEQ multiplex PCR; TCRdb lists only in-frame clones, some missing. Of around 80,000 clones listed, 78% are singletons. The CDR3 is 15 amino acids. Germline trimming cut 5 bases from V and 2 bases from J; bases unmatched to any gene: 4. Germline CDR1 reads SGHAT; CDR2 reads FQNNGV. V is TRBV11-2 and J is TRBJ2-2; 8 bases are a match to TRBD2. Sequenced: PBMCs. The clonotype originates from a man aged 18-30 years in good health and CMV-seropositive. In DNA form, the CDR3 reads TGTGCCAGCAGCCTGAGGACTAGCAACACCGGGGAGCTGTTTTTT. Translation: CASSLRTSNTGELFF.